The rows below give T cell receptor beta chains drawn from one sample of a study of untreated major depressive disorder. Sequencing used immunoSEQ multiplex PCR; TCRdb keeps in-frame clones, though not all of them. This table has approximately 20,000 clones, more than 85% appearing once. Sequences were obtained from CD4+ T cells from PBMCs. These receptors were collected from a woman in her thirties or forties with major depressive disorder. Both conserved end residues are trimmed from each CDR3. Rows give clone size only sometimes, using once, few, many, or a class for an expanded clone.

clone_size v_call cdr3_aa
NA TRBV30 AWKQGRGVEKLF
NA TRBV6-1 ASTPRQGSSYEQY
NA TRBV23-1 ASSQGQGADYGYT
once TRBV6-6 ASRPTGGHNEQF
once TRBV6-6 ASRGQGQPQH
NA TRBV7-2 ASSPARGGNIQY
NA TRBV5-5 ASSQKGDQPQH
NA TRBV4-2 ASSQVAPLGAYEQF
NA TRBV11-3 ASSLDGRSGVNTEAF
NA TRBV11-2 ASSLDQRRTGELF
NA TRBV7-2 ASSLDRGSGNTIY
NA TRBV5-1 ASSVGTGGGYT
NA TRBV7-2 ASSPGPGGQDTQY
NA TRBV7-9 ASSLGRGGATGELF
NA TRBV10-3 AISEGQAYTEAF
NA TRBV27 ASSSQSSYNSPLH
NA TRBV6-1 ASTSTGQAQPQH
NA TRBV11-2 ASSLSTDTQY
NA TRBV19 ASSRDRGFGEQF
NA TRBV19 ASKEQGREKLF
few TRBV5-6 ASTRDLRETQY
NA TRBV7-2 ASSLRTSGQETQY
NA TRBV5-1 ASSLPLSGVYNEQF
NA TRBV5-6 ASSLPGARTEAF
once TRBV6-5 ASSYNWGAGNQPQH
NA TRBV20-1 SASDDTEAF
NA TRBV7-8 ASSPRSRDYSNQPQH
NA TRBV6-1 ASSEAAGQYGYT
NA TRBV5-1 ASSNPYSEAF
few TRBV2 ASSVSAEKLF
few TRBV11-2 ASSYQGQNNSPLH